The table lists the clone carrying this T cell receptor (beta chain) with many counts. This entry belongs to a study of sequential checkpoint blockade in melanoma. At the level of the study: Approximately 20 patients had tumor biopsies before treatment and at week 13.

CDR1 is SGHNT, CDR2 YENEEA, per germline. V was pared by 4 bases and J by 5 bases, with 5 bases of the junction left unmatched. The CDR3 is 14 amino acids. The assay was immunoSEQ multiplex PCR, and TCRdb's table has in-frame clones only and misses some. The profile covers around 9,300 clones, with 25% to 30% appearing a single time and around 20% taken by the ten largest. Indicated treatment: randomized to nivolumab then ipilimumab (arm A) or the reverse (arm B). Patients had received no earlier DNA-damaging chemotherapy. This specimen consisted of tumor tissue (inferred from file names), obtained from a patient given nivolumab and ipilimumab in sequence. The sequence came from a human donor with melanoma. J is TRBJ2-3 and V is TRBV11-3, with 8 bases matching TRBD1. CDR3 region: CASSSGQGGDTQYF. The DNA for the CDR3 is TGTGCCAGCAGCTCAGGACAGGGCGGAGATACGCAGTATTTT.